The 19 T cell receptor beta chains presented below share a single source sample, sequenced in a study of Graves' ophthalmopathy and Graves' hyperthyroidism. Amplification of TCR beta CDR3 regions used RNA transcripts. Following a first-round RT-PCR that used HTBI primers, a second-round multiplex PCR was carried out. One entry per CDR3 protein, called by TCRdb with MiXCR from the multiplex PCR reads. The sample includes around 520,000 distinct CDR3 sequences, just under 40% of them seen just once. Sequencing input: peripheral blood or thyroid tissue (not recorded which). These receptors came from an adult man with Graves' hyperthyroidism.

The rearrangement joins TRBV10-3 to TRBJ2-3, with D perhaps given as TRBD1 or TRBD2 (6 bases each). The CDR3 consists of 13 residues. Trimming removed 5 bases at V and 2 bases at J, with 8 bases between. The germline CDR1 and CDR2 sequences are ENHRY and SYGVKD. CDR3 bases: TGTGCCATCAGTACGGGGGCCACAGATACGCAGTATTTT. It translates to CAISTGATDTQYF.

This clonotype came up many times. V is TRBV4-1 and J is TRBJ1-2; no clear D. Trimming removed 0 bases at V and 8 bases at J, with 7 bases between. The germline CDR1 and CDR2 sequences are MGHRA and YSYEKL. The CDR3 is 12 amino acids. CDR3 nucleotides: TGCGCCAGCAGCCAAGAGCTGGGGGGCTACACCTTC. Its translation: CASSQELGGYTF.

This clonotype occurred many times. The chain has TRBV7-9 and TRBJ1-1, with 10 bases that match TRBD1. Germline V lookup: CDR1 SEHNR, CDR2 FQNEAQ (reference sequence). Germline trimming cut 5 bases from V and 11 bases from J; bases unmatched to any gene: 2. The CDR3 extends over 11 amino acids. In DNA, the CDR3 is TGTGCCAGCAGCCGACAGGGGGCCGCTTTCTTT. This sequence encodes CASSRQGAAFF.

This clonotype turned up a few times. The chain has TRBV27 and TRBJ2-7; no clear D gene. The V end was cut by 5 bases, the J end by 0 bases, with 8 bases between. Germline V gene data show CDR1 as MNHEY and CDR2 as SMNVEV (reference sequence). CDR3 length: 13 amino acids. The CDR3 bases are TGTGCCAGCAGTGCGATTAACTCCTACGAGCAGTACTTC. This translates into CASSAINSYEQYF.

This clonotype was seen a handful of times. The chain has TRBV18 and TRBJ1-2; 8 positions agree with TRBD1. This CDR3 has 15 residues. Germline CDR1 and CDR2: KGHSH and LQKENI. The V gene end was trimmed by 2 bases and the J gene end by 4 bases; junction bases not matched to a gene: 6. The CDR3 DNA sequence: TGTGCCAGCTCACCAAAATCGGACAGGGTCTATGGCTACACCTTC. This sequence encodes CASSPKSDRVYGYTF.

This clonotype came up a few times. The V and J genes are TRBV6-1 and TRBJ2-2; D tentatively reads TRBD1 or TRBD2 (5 bases each). CDR1 MNHNS and CDR2 SASEGT come from the germline V gene. The CDR3 is made up of 15 amino acids. V was cut by 5 bases and J by 4 bases, with 14 bases left in between. The CDR3 bases are TGTGCCAGCAGTCGGGACGGGGAACGCACCGGGGAGCTGTTTTTT. Translated, it gives CASSRDGERTGELFF.

This rearrangement joins TRBV2 to TRBJ2-1; 7 nucleotides agree with TRBD1. Unmatched junction bases numbered 4, after V lost 6 bases and J lost 2 bases. CDR1 is SNHLY, CDR2 FYNNEI, per germline. This CDR3 region has 14 residues. The DNA of the CDR3 is TGTGCCAGCAGAGCCGGGACAGCCTACAATGAGCAGTTCTTC. Translation gives CASRAGTAYNEQFF.

This chain uses TRBV11-2 with TRBJ1-1; 8 bases are shared with TRBD1. The CDR3 is 13 residues long. The V gene's germline CDR1 is SGHAT and CDR2 FQNNGV. The J segment lost 6 bases and the V segment lost 4 bases, leaving 4 bases of the junction unmatched. The CDR3 region has the DNA TGTGCCAGCAGCTGGGACAGGATCGCTGAAGCTTTCTTT. Protein product: CASSWDRIAEAFF.

This clonotype was seen at least ten times. V is TRBV10-2 and J is TRBJ1-5; 11 bases map to TRBD1. The CDR3 is 15 amino acids. The J segment lost 5 bases and the V segment lost 6 bases, leaving 6 bases of the junction unmatched. Germline loops: CDR1 WSHSY, CDR2 SAAADI. CDR3 protein: CASRGGTGGYQPQHF. The DNA of the CDR3 is TGCGCCAGCAGGGGTGGGACAGGGGGGTATCAGCCCCAGCATTTT.

The CDR3 protein is CASSPGHRWETQYF. The CDR3 bases are TGCGCCAGCAGTCCCGGACACCGCTGGGAGACCCAGTACTTC. The rearrangement uses TRBV5-1 and TRBJ2-5, with D possibly matching TRBD1 (5 bases). Trimming took off 5 bases at V and 5 bases at J, with 16 bases between the two ends. The length of the CDR3 is 14 residues. In germline, CDR1 is SGHRS, CDR2 YFSETQ.

The J gene is TRBJ1-2, the V gene TRBV7-9; D remains unclear. The CDR3 is made up of 14 amino acids. Germline CDR1 is SEHNR and CDR2 is FQNEAQ (reference sequence). Trimming shortened V by 5 bases and J by 8 bases, and 18 bases separated the two germline ends. The CDR3 loop reads CASSPTGREEGYTF. The CDR3 bases are TGTGCCAGCAGCCCCACCGGGAGGGAGGAAGGCTACACCTTC.

This clonotype was counted between two and nine times. The genes are TRBV7-9 and TRBJ2-2, with D unclear. From germline, CDR1 is SEHNR and CDR2 FQNEAQ (reference sequence). The CDR3 length is 16 residues. The V end lost 1 base, the J end lost 1 base, and 10 bases lay between the germline ends. CDR3 DNA: TGTGCCAGCAGCTTAGAATCAGTACGGAACACCGGGGAGCTGTTTTTT. Translating gives CASSLESVRNTGELFF.

The genes are TRBV4-1 and TRBJ2-7, with 7 positions matching TRBD1. This CDR3 has 17 residues. Germline CDR1 is MGHRA and CDR2 is YSYEKL. V lost 2 bases and J lost 2; bases outside the gene matches: 12. DNA of the CDR3: TGCGCCAGCAGCCAAAAATGGGCGACGGGACAGCCCTACGAGCAGTACTTC. This encodes CASSQKWATGQPYEQYF.

This clonotype was counted a few times. Here the CDR3 reads CATEDRGRWEQYF. The CDR3, as DNA: TGTGCCACCGAAGACAGGGGGCGGTGGGAGCAGTACTTC. The chain couples TRBV3-1 to TRBJ2-7; TRBD1 aligns across 10 bases. J was trimmed by 7 bases and V by 10 bases; bases with no gene match: 10. The CDR3 consists of 13 residues. Germline CDR1 LGHDT, CDR2 YNNKEL (reference sequence).

A word on this clonotype: Since a much larger clone is just one base distant, this may be a read error. V usage is TRBV10-3 and J usage is TRBJ2-7, with TRBD1 matching 7 bases. The germline gives CDR1 ENHRY, CDR2 SYGVKD. This CDR3 is built from 15 residues. The J segment lost 3 bases and the V segment lost 5 bases, leaving 10 bases of the junction unmatched. CDR3 coding DNA: TGTGCCATCAGTTCTACGGACAGGACGAACTACGAGCAGTACTTC. Translation gives CAISSTDRTNYEQYF.

This clonotype was seen a single time. The V gene is TRBV24-1, the J gene TRBJ2-2; 11 bases match TRBD2. The CDR3 spans 17 residues. The J segment lost 5 bases and the V segment lost 5 bases, leaving 9 bases of the junction unmatched. Germline CDR1 is KGHDR and CDR2 is SFDVKD. The CDR3 loop is CATSASGASGRTGELFF. In DNA form, the CDR3 reads TGTGCCACCAGTGCTAGCGGGGCTAGCGGGAGGACCGGGGAGCTGTTTTTT.

The chain links TRBV10-3 to TRBJ1-5; no firm D call. V shed 2 bases and J shed 14 bases, with 22 bases lying between them. This CDR3 region has 15 residues. The germline CDR1 and CDR2 sequences are ENHRY and SYGVKD. CDR3 region: CAISESLAGGRHEHF. The CDR3 nucleotides are TGTGCCATCAGTGAGAGTCTAGCGGGAGGGAGGCATGAGCATTTT.

This clonotype has a count of ten or more. The chain joins TRBV7-8 to TRBJ1-5; D is perhaps TRBD1 (6 bases). The V and J ends lost 5 bases and 7 bases respectively, with 27 bases between them. This CDR3 spans 18 amino acids. The germline CDR1 and CDR2 sequences are SGHVS and FQNEAQ. CDR3 sequence (DNA): TGTGCCAGCAGCGAACGACTCGGGTCGCAGGGAAGGGGGCAGCCCCAGCATTTT. It codes for CASSERLGSQGRGQPQHF. The full variable domain, with the rest looked up from reference TRBV7-8 and TRBJ1-5, is GAGVSQSPRYKVAKRGQDVALRCDPISGHVSLFWYQQALGQGPEFLTYFQNEAQLDKSGLPSDRFFAERPEGSVSTLKIQRTQQEDSAVYLCASSERLGSQGRGQPQHFGDGTRLSIL.

This clonotype has only a few counts. The rearrangement joins TRBV14 to TRBJ2-3; TRBD2 agrees at 8 bases. V dropped 1 base and J dropped 3; count of bases not matched to a gene: 15. CDR1 is SGHDN and CDR2 is FVKESK in the germline V gene. The CDR3 totals 19 residues. The CDR3 reads CASSQGRGLAGFDTDTQYF. The CDR3 bases are TGTGCCAGCAGCCAAGGGCGGGGGCTAGCGGGCTTCGATACAGATACGCAGTATTTT.